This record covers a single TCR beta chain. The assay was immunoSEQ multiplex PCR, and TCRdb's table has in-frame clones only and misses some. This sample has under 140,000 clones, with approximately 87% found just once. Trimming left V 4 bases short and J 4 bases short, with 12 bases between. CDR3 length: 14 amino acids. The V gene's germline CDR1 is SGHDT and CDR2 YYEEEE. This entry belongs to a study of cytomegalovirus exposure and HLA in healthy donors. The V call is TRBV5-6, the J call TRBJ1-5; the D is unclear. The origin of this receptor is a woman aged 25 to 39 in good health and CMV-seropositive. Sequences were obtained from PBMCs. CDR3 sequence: CASSIRRRNQPQHF. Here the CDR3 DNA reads TGTGCCAGCAGCATTCGACGGAGGAATCAGCCCCAGCATTTT.